The source of this TCR beta chain is a study of T cell responses to AZD1222 COVID-19 vaccine. Notes on the study in general: Two AZD1222 doses significantly raised spike-specific TCR breadth and depth over controls.

As concerns this clone: As yet, its antigen is unknown.

Germline V CDR1 and CDR2: SEHNR, FQNEAQ (reference sequence). The CDR3 is 16 residues long. V lost 5 bases and J lost 4; bases outside the gene matches: 11. Data came from immunoSEQ multiplex PCR; TCRdb stores just in-frame clones and leaves some out. Among about 110,000 clones listed, around 90% were seen once. This TCR came from an adult who received the AZD1222 COVID-19 vaccine. The material was peripheral blood, obtained 28 days after the second AZD1222 dose. This chain joins TRBV7-9 and TRBJ1-2; 9 positions match TRBD1. The CDR3 protein is CASSGLPGQGSYGYTF. The CDR3 coding sequence is TGTGCCAGCAGCGGTTTACCGGGACAGGGATCCTATGGCTACACCTTC.